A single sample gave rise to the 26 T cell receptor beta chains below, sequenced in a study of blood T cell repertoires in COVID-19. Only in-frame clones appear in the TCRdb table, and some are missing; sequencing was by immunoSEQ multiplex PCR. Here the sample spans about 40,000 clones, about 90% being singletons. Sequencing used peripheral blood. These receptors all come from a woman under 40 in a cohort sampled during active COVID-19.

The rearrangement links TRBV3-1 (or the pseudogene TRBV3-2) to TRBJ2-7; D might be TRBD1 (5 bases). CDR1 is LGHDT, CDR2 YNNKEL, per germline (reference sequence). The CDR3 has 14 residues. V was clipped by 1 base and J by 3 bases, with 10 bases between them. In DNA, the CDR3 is TGTGCCAGCAGCCAAGGGGGCAGGTTCTACGAGCAGTACTTC. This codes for CASSQGGRFYEQYF.

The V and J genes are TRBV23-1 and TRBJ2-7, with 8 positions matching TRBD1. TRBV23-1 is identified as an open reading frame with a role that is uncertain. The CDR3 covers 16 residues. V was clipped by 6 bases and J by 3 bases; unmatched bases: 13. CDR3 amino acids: CASSPPPDRVVYEQYF. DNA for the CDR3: TGCGCCAGCAGCCCACCCCCGGACAGGGTCGTCTACGAGCAGTACTTC.

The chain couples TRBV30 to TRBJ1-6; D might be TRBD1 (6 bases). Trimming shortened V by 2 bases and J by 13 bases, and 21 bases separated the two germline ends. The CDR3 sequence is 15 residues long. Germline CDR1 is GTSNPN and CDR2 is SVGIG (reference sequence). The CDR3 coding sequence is TGTGCCTGGAGTACTTCGGACAGAGCCTTTTCCCCCCTCCACTTT. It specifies CAWSTSDRAFSPLHF.

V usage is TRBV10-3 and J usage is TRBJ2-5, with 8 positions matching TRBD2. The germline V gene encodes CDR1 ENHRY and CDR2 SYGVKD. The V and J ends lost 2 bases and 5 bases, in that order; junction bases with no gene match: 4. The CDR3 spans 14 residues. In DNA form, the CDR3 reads TGTGCCATCAGTGAGCGGGAGGGCCCTGAGACCCAGTACTTC. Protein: CAISEREGPETQYF.

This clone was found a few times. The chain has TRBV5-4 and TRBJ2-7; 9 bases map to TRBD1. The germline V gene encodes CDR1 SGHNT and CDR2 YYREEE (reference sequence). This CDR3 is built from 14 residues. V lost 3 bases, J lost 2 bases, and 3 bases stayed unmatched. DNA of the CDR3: TGTGCCAGCAGCTCATGGACAGGGGCCTACGAGCAGTACTTC. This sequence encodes CASSSWTGAYEQYF. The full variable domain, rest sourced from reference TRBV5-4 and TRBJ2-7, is ETGVTQSPTHLIKTRGQQVTLRCSSQSGHNTVSWYQQALGQGPQFIFQYYREEENGRGNFPPRFSGLQFPNYSSELNVNALELDDSALYLCASSSWTGAYEQYFGPGTRLTVT.

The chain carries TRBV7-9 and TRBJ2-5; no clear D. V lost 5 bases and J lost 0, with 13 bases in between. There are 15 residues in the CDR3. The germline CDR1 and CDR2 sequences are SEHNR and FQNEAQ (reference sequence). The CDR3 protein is CASSPPTTHQETQYF. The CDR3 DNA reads TGTGCCAGCAGCCCTCCGACGACTCACCAAGAGACCCAGTACTTC.

The CDR3, as DNA: TGTGCCAGCAGCGTAGATGGAAGGGGTGAAAAACTGTTTTTT. Protein sequence: CASSVDGRGEKLFF. The V call is TRBV9, the J call TRBJ1-4, with TRBD1 as a possible D gene (5 bases). Germline loops: CDR1 SGDLS, CDR2 YYNGEE. V was shortened by 0 bases and J by 7 bases, with 10 bases between the two germline ends. The CDR3 has 14 amino acids.

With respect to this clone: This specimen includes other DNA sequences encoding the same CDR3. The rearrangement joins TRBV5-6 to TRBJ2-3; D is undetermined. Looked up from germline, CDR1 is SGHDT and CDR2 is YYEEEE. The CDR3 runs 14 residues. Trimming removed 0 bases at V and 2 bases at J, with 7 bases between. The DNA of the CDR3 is TGTGCCAGCAGCTTGGTGGCCCCCACAGATACGCAGTATTTT. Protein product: CASSLVAPTDTQYF.

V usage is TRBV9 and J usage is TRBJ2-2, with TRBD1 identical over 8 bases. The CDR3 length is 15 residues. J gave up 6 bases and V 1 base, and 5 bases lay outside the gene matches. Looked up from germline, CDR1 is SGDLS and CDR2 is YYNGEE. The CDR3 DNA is TGTGCCAGCAGCGTACTACAGGGGGAGGCCGGGGAGCTGTTTTTT. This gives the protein CASSVLQGEAGELFF.

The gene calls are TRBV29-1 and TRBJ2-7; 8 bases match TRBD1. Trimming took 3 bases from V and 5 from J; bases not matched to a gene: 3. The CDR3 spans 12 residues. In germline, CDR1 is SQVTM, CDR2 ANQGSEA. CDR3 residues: CSVEDRVDEQYF. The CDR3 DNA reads TGCAGCGTTGAGGACAGGGTGGACGAGCAGTACTTC.

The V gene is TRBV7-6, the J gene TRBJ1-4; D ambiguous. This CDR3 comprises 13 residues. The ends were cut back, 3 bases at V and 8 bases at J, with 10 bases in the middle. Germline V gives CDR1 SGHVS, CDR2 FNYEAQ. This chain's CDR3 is CASSLLGMEKLFF. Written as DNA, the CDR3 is TGTGCCAGCAGCTTGTTGGGCATGGAAAAACTGTTTTTT.

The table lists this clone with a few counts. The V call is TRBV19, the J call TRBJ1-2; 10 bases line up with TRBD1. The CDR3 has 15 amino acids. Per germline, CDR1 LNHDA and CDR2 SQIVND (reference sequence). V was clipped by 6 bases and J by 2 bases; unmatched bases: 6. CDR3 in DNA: TGTGCCAGTAGGGATCCGGGACAGGGGAACTATGGCTACACCTTC. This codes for CASRDPGQGNYGYTF.

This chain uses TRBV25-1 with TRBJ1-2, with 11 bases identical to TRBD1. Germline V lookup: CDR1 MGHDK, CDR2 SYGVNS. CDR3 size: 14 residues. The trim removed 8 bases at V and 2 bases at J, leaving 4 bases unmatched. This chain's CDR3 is CASPGTGGNYGYTF. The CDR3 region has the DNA TGTGCCAGCCCCGGGACAGGGGGGAACTATGGCTACACCTTC.

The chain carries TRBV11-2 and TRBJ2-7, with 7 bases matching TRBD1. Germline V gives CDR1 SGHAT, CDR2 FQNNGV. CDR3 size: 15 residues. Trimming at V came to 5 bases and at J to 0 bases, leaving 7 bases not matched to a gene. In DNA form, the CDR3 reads TGTGCCAGCAGCCGACCCGGGACAGACTCCTACGAGCAGTACTTC. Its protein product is CASSRPGTDSYEQYF.

CDR3 sequence: CSVGTQYEGYTF. In DNA form, the CDR3 reads TGCAGCGTGGGGACTCAGTATGAGGGCTACACCTTC. The chain joins TRBV29-1 to TRBJ1-2, with D perhaps TRBD1 (5 bases). The length of the CDR3 is 12 residues. From germline, CDR1 is SQVTM and CDR2 ANQGSEA. Trimming left V 6 bases short and J 8 bases short, with 16 bases between.

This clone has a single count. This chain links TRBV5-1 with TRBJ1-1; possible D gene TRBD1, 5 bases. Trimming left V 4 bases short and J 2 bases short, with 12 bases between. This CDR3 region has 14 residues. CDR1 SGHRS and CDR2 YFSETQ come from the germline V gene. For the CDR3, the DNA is TGCGCCAGCAGCCCCGGGGGTTTCAACACTGAAGCTTTCTTT. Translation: CASSPGGFNTEAFF.

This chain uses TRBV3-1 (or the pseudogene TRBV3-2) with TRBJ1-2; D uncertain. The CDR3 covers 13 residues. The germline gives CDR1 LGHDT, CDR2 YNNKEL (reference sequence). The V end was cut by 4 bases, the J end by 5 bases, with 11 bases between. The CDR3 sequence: CASSPRVLYGYTF. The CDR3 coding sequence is TGTGCCAGCAGCCCCCGGGTCTTATATGGCTACACCTTC.

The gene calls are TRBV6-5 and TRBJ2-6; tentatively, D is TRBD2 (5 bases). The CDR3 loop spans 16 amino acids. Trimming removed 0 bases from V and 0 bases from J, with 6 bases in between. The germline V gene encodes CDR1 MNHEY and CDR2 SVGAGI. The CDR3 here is CASSYSSGSGANVLTF. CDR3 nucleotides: TGTGCCAGCAGTTACTCGAGCGGCTCTGGGGCCAACGTCCTGACTTTC.

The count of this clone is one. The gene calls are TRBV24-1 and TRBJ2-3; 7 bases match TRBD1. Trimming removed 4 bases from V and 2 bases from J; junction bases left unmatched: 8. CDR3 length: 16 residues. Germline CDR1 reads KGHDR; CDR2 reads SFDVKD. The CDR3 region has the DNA TGTGCCACCAGTGACGTGGGACAGACTACCACAGATACGCAGTATTTT. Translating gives CATSDVGQTTTDTQYF.

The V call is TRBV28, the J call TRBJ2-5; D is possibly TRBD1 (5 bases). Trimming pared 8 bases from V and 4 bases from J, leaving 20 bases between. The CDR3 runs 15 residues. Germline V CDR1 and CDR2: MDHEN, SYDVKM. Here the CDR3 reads CASARQGREGETQYF. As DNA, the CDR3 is TGTGCCAGCGCCCGGCAGGGAAGAGAAGGAGAGACCCAGTACTTC.

DNA of the CDR3: TGTGCCAGCAGCTCCCGGACAGGCACAGATACGCAGTATTTT. This gives the protein CASSSRTGTDTQYF. The chain is built from TRBV7-2 and TRBJ2-3, with D maybe TRBD1 (6 bases). CDR3 length equals 14 residues. Looked up from germline, CDR1 is SGHTA and CDR2 is FQGNSA. The V gene lost 4 bases and the J gene lost 1 base, with 9 bases spanning the gap.

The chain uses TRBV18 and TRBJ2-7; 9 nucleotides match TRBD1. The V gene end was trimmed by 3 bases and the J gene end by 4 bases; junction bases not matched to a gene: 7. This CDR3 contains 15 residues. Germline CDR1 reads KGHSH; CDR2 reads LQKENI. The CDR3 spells CASSPTGTGKYEQYF. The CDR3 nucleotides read TGTGCCAGCTCACCGACGGGGACAGGGAAATACGAGCAGTACTTC.

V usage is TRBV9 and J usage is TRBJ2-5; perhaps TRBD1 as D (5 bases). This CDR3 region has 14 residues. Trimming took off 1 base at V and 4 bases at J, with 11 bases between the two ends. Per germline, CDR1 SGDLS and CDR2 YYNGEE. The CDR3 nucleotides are TGTGCCAGCAGCGTATCGCCAGGGCTAGAGACCCAGTACTTC. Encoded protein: CASSVSPGLETQYF.

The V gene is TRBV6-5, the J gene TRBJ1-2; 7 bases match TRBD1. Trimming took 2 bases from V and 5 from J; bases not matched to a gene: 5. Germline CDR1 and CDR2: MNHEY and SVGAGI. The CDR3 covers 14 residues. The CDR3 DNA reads TGTGCCAGCAGTTACGGGGACAGCCCATATGGCTACACCTTC. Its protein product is CASSYGDSPYGYTF.

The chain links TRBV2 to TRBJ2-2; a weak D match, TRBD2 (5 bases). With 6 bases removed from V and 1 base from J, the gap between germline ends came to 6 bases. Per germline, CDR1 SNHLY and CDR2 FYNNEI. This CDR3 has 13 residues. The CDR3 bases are TGTGCCAGCAGACGGGAGAACACCGGGGAGCTGTTTTTT. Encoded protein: CASRRENTGELFF.

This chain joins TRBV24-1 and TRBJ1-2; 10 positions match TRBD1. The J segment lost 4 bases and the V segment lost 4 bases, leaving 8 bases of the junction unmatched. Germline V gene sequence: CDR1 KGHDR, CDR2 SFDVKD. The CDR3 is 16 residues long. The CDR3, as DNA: TGTGCCACCAGTGACACCGGGACAGGGGCTTTCTATGGCTACACCTTC. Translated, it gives CATSDTGTGAFYGYTF.